Following are 25 T cell receptor beta chains from one sample sequenced in a study of T cells in Graves' hyperthyroidism and ophthalmopathy (dated by TCRdb to about 2019). The library was produced with multiplex PCR. Sequencing was performed on an Illumina HiSeq 2000. The TCR beta CDR3 regions were amplified from RNA transcripts. For the first round of RT-PCR on the TCR CDR3, the HTBI primer set was used together with the Qiagen OneStep RT-PCR kit. Through fastp at Q25 and MiXCR, TCRdb rebuilt clones from the public reads, retaining in-frame beta chains. For every CDR3 protein sequence, its rows merge into one entry that carries the most common genes and DNA. The sample has 400,000 to 550,000 distinct CDR3 sequences on record, roughly an eighth of them singletons. The ten most abundant clones make up 15% to 20% of the sample. The sequenced material came from blood. The origin of the receptors is a woman aged 18-29 years with Graves' hyperthyroidism.

The sample holds many counts of this clonotype. V usage is TRBV10-3 and J usage is TRBJ2-7; possibly TRBD1 for D (6 bases). Germline CDR1 is ENHRY and CDR2 is SYGVKD. Trimming took 6 bases from V and 5 from J, leaving 17 bases between them. There are 14 residues in the CDR3. CDR3: CAISPTSRGNEQYF. The CDR3 region has the DNA TGTGCCATCAGCCCTACCTCGAGGGGGAACGAGCAGTACTTC.

The sample holds many counts of this clonotype. The chain links TRBV11-2 to TRBJ2-5; D gene unclear. V was pared by 1 base and J by 2 bases, with 17 bases between. The CDR3 has 17 amino acids. Germline lookup yields CDR1 SGHAT and CDR2 FQNNGV. The CDR3 loop is CASSLAGRGVRQETQYF. The DNA for the CDR3 is TGTGCCAGCAGCTTAGCCGGACGTGGGGTTCGACAAGAGACCCAGTACTTC.

This clonotype was seen ten or more times. This chain connects TRBV6-1 to TRBJ2-7; maybe TRBD2 (6 bases). CDR1 MNHNS and CDR2 SASEGT come from the germline V gene. This CDR3 is 15 amino acids long. Trimming cost V 0 bases and J 4 bases, with 13 bases left between them. CDR3 DNA: TGTGCCAGCAGTGAAGCTCTGGCGGGACGTTACGAGCAGTACGTC. This translates into CASSEALAGRYEQYV.

The chain couples TRBV6-1 to TRBJ1-2; D may be TRBD1 (6 bases). The CDR3 has 14 amino acids. Germline CDR1 MNHNS, CDR2 SASEGT. V lost 3 bases, J lost 8 bases, and 16 bases lay in between. CDR3 residues: CASSESQGRVGYTF. CDR3 nucleotide sequence: TGTGCCAGCAGTGAGTCACAGGGTCGAGTGGGCTACACCTTC.

The CDR3: CSAILGLAGEGGQYF. The CDR3 DNA follows: TGCAGTGCTATTTTGGGACTAGCGGGAGAGGGCGGGCAGTATTTT. The J gene is TRBJ2-3, the V gene TRBV20-1; 14 nucleotides agree with TRBD2. This CDR3 spans 15 amino acids. CDR1 is DFQATT, CDR2 SNEGSKA, per germline (reference sequence). Trimming removed 4 bases from V and 11 bases from J; junction bases left unmatched: 11.

There are many counts of this clonotype. The chain links TRBV13 to TRBJ2-3; D is undetermined. The CDR3 covers 13 residues. The germline V gene encodes CDR1 PRHDT and CDR2 FYEKMQ (reference sequence). The V gene lost 3 bases and the J gene lost 4 bases, with 8 bases spanning the gap. The CDR3 DNA is TGTGCCAGCAGCTTGGGCGACTCAGATACGCAGTATTTT. Translated: CASSLGDSDTQYF.

The rearrangement links TRBV13 to TRBJ2-2; weak D call: TRBD2 (6 bases). V shed 8 bases and J shed 3 bases, with 16 bases lying between them. CDR3 length: 15 residues. Germline V lookup: CDR1 PRHDT, CDR2 FYEKMQ (reference sequence). The chain's CDR3 is CASLGRESYTGELFF. The DNA of the CDR3 is TGTGCCAGCTTGGGTCGGGAGAGCTACACCGGGGAGCTGTTTTTT. The full variable domain, completed using reference TRBV13 and TRBJ2-2, is AAGVIQSPRHLIKEKRETATLKCYPIPRHDTVYWYQQGPGQDPQFLISFYEKMQSDKGSIPDRFSAQQFSDYHSELNMSSLELGDSALYFCASLGRESYTGELFFGEGSRLTVL.

The V call is TRBV20-1, the J call TRBJ1-5; D is possibly TRBD1 (5 bases). CDR1 and CDR2 (germline): DFQATT, SNEGSKA (reference sequence). V was shortened by 1 base and J by 7 bases, with 20 bases between the two germline ends. This CDR3 has 16 amino acids. This CDR3 is CSARGGEAGEGQPQHF. CDR3 nucleotide sequence: TGCAGTGCTAGAGGAGGGGAGGCGGGGGAGGGCCAGCCCCAGCATTTT.

This clonotype came up many times. The gene calls are TRBV9 and TRBJ2-5; 9 bases align to TRBD1. The ends lost 0 bases at V and 5 bases at J; junction bases unmatched: 2. CDR1 is SGDLS and CDR2 is YYNGEE in the germline V gene. The CDR3 consists of 14 residues. The DNA for the CDR3 is TGTGCCAGCAGCGTAGACAGGGGGCTGGAGACCCAGTACTTC. It yields the protein CASSVDRGLETQYF.

This chain links TRBV6-1 with TRBJ2-1; D gene ambiguous. Trimming stripped 6 bases from V and 7 bases from J, with 10 bases between. From germline, CDR1 is MNHNS and CDR2 SASEGT. The CDR3 is 12 residues long. The CDR3 nucleotides read TGTGCCAGCAGAAGTCCACGTAATGAGCAGTTCTTC. It is translated as CASRSPRNEQFF.

This clonotype was recorded a few times. V usage is TRBV7-2 and J usage is TRBJ1-2, with unresolved D. Germline V gene lookup returns CDR1 SGHTA and CDR2 FQGNSA. This CDR3 has 16 amino acids. The germline V and J ends were trimmed by 5 bases and 3 bases, with 19 bases remaining between them. CDR3 in DNA: TGTGCCAGCAGCCCCGGTCAAGGCTTATTTGACTATGGCTACACCTTC. It translates to CASSPGQGLFDYGYTF.

This clonotype was picked up many times. This chain links TRBV6-1 with TRBJ2-2, with D possibly matching TRBD1 (6 bases). The V gene's germline CDR1 is MNHNS and CDR2 SASEGT. Trimming took 5 bases from V and 3 from J, leaving 16 bases between them. The length of the CDR3 is 16 residues. The DNA for the CDR3 is TGTGCCAGCAGTTCTCCACGGGACACCTACACCGGGGAGCTGTTTTTT. Translated: CASSSPRDTYTGELFF.

Ten or more counts support this clonotype. The CDR3 reads CASSPSVISYNEQFF. DNA of the CDR3: TGTGCCAGCAGCCCTTCGGTGATCTCCTACAATGAGCAGTTCTTC. The J gene is TRBJ2-1, the V gene TRBV7-3, with D unclear. Germline-derived CDR1 and CDR2 are SGHTA and FQGTGA. Trimming removed 5 bases at V and 0 bases at J, with 11 bases between. The CDR3 runs to 15 residues.

This clonotype was detected many times. The chain couples TRBV4-1 to TRBJ1-1, with D uncertain. V dropped 2 bases and J dropped 1 base, with 8 bases sitting between them. The CDR3 runs 14 residues. Germline lookup yields CDR1 MGHRA and CDR2 YSYEKL. The CDR3 DNA reads TGCGCCAGCAGCCAACCGAAGAAGAACACTGAAGCTTTCTTT. Encoded protein: CASSQPKKNTEAFF.

The chain is built from TRBV2 and TRBJ1-4; D not resolved. The CDR3 covers 16 residues. From germline, CDR1 is SNHLY and CDR2 FYNNEI. V dropped 3 bases and J dropped 7 bases, with 18 bases sitting between them. In DNA form, the CDR3 reads TGTGCCAGCAGTGACCTTACCGAGGGCCGCAGTGAAAAACTGTTTTTT. This encodes CASSDLTEGRSEKLFF. Based on the CDR3 plus reference TRBV2 and TRBJ1-4, the full variable domain is EPEVTQTPSHQVTQMGQEVILRCVPISNHLYFYWYRQILGQKVEFLVSFYNNEISEKSEIFDDQFSVERPDGSNFTLKIRSTKLEDSAMYFCASSDLTEGRSEKLFFGSGTQLSVL.

Many counts were recorded for this clonotype. This sequence may be a read error, since a much larger clone differs from it by one base. The V gene is TRBV11-3, the J gene TRBJ1-5; no definite D call. In germline, CDR1 is SGHNT, CDR2 YENEEA. With 3 bases removed from V and 4 bases from J, the gap between germline ends came to 4 bases. CDR3 size: 12 residues. The CDR3 reads CASSFENQPQHF. CDR3 in DNA: TGTGCCAGCAGCTTCGAGAATCAGCCCCAGCATTTT.

The sample holds many counts of this clonotype. V usage is TRBV5-1 and J usage is TRBJ2-3; D assignment may be TRBD1 or TRBD2 (5 bases each). Germline CDR1 reads SGHRS; CDR2 reads YFSETQ. The CDR3 covers 13 residues. Trimming shortened V by 0 bases and J by 9 bases, and 11 bases separated the two germline ends. The DNA of the CDR3 is TGCGCCAGCAGCTTGGATGCAGGGAGCACGCAGTATTTT. Amino acids: CASSLDAGSTQYF.

This clonotype was counted a few times. The chain has TRBV28 and TRBJ2-4; possibly TRBD2 for D (6 bases). The V end was cut by 5 bases, the J end by 0 bases, with 29 bases between. Germline V lookup: CDR1 MDHEN, CDR2 SYDVKM. This CDR3 has 21 residues. CDR3 coding DNA: TGTGCCAGCAGTCCCCCACTTTTGCGGGTAGCGGATACCGTAGCCAAAAACATTCAGTACTTC. It translates to CASSPPLLRVADTVAKNIQYF.

This clonotype was seen ten or more times. The genes are TRBV7-6 and TRBJ2-3, with a possible D match to TRBD1 (5 bases). V lost 1 base, J lost 3 bases, and 11 bases lay in between. The CDR3 extends over 15 amino acids. Germline CDR1 and CDR2: SGHVS and FNYEAQ. CDR3 DNA: TGTGCCAGCAGCTTAGATGTGGGGCAGACAGATACGCAGTATTTT. It codes for CASSLDVGQTDTQYF. Looking up the rest from reference TRBV7-6 and TRBJ2-3 gives the full variable domain: GAGVSQSPRYKVTKRGQDVALRCDPISGHVSLYWYRQALGQGPEFLTYFNYEAQQDKSGLPNDRFSAERPEGSISTLTIQRTEQRDSAMYRCASSLDVGQTDTQYFGPGTRLTVL.

This clonotype has a count of ten or more. CDR3 nucleotides: TGTGCCATCAGCCCTTCGGACAGGAGCACCTACGAGCAGTACTTC. Residues: CAISPSDRSTYEQYF. V usage is TRBV10-3 and J usage is TRBJ2-7; 7 positions match TRBD1. The germline CDR1 and CDR2 sequences are ENHRY and SYGVKD. V shed 6 bases, J shed 2 bases, and the junction held 10 bases outside the gene matches. The CDR3 is made up of 15 amino acids.

This clonotype was seen repeatedly, ten times or more. J is TRBJ2-6 and V is TRBV12-3 or TRBV12-4, with D hard to call. The CDR3 loop spans 14 amino acids. The V end lost 5 bases, the J end lost 0 bases, and 5 bases lay between the germline ends. The CDR3: CASSDNSGANVLTF. The CDR3, as DNA: TGTGCCAGCAGTGACAACTCTGGGGCCAACGTCCTGACTTTC.

This clonotype was counted ten times or more. The V gene is TRBV9, the J gene TRBJ2-7, with D possibly TRBD2 on 6 matching bases. V was shortened by 0 bases and J by 6 bases, with 7 bases between the two germline ends. The germline V gene encodes CDR1 SGDLS and CDR2 YYNGEE. The CDR3 is made up of 12 amino acids. The CDR3 region is CASSVEGGEQYF. The DNA of the CDR3 is TGTGCCAGCAGCGTAGAGGGAGGCGAGCAGTACTTC.

The chain combines TRBV19 with TRBJ2-1; no firm D call. V lost 3 bases and J lost 8, with 11 bases in between. The germline V gene encodes CDR1 LNHDA and CDR2 SQIVND (reference sequence). CDR3 length equals 13 residues. The CDR3 coding sequence is TGTGCCAGTAGTATGGCCAGCGTCGATGAGCAGTTCTTC. Translation: CASSMASVDEQFF.

The rearrangement uses TRBV5-6 and TRBJ2-7; D not certain. V lost 4 bases, J lost 6 bases, and 8 bases lay in between. Per the germline V gene, CDR1 is SGHDT and CDR2 is YYEEEE. The CDR3 consists of 11 residues. In nucleotides, the CDR3 is TGTGCCAGCAGCCCCAGAGTCGAGCAGTACGTC. It encodes CASSPRVEQYV.

In its sample, this clonotype was seen many times. The gene calls are TRBV30 and TRBJ1-2; TRBD1 is a possible D gene (5 bases). The V gene lost 4 bases and the J gene lost 8 bases, with 14 bases spanning the gap. The germline V gene encodes CDR1 GTSNPN and CDR2 SVGIG (reference sequence). The CDR3 covers 12 residues. The CDR3 nucleotides are TGTGCCTGGACTCCAGGGTCCGACGGCTACACCTTC. As protein: CAWTPGSDGYTF. Supplemented by reference TRBV30 and TRBJ1-2, the full variable domain reads SQTIHQWPATLVQPVGSPLSLECTVEGTSNPNLYWYRQAAGRGLQLLFYSVGIGQISSEVPQNLSASRPQDRQFILSSKKLLLSDSGFYLCAWTPGSDGYTFGSGTRLTVV.